This record looks at one T cell receptor (beta chain) sequence and its context. The CDR3 consists of 13 residues. The germline V gene has CDR1 SGHNT and CDR2 YYREEE (reference sequence). Trimming took 4 bases from V and 7 from J; bases not matched to a gene: 4. The data derive from a study of blood T cell repertoires in COVID-19. Study-wide background: The United States, Italy and Spain were the sources of the acute and convalescent COVID-19 samples. T cells, B-cell-depleted T cells, or PBMCs supplied cDNA or gDNA.

In the authors' methods: Amplification of reference gene primers provided the estimated nucleated cell counts. Using immunoSEQ multiplex PCR, the repertoire was profiled, and TCRdb retains in-frame clones only, with some absent. V and J calls and clone size are given by that table; D and trimming were obtained from the DNA. The sample carries more than 150,000 clones, more than 75% recorded once. What was sequenced was peripheral blood. The chain uses TRBV5-4 and TRBJ1-4; 7 bases map to TRBD1. This clonotype was obtained from a man aged 35 to 55 with active or convalescent COVID-19. CDR3 nucleotides: TGTGCCAGCAGCGTCGACAGGGTTGAAAAACTGTTTTTT. This gives the protein CASSVDRVEKLFF.